This passage covers 25 T cell receptor beta chains from one sample sequenced in a study of beta chain features in type 1 diabetes. The investigators reverse transcribed all of the isolated RNA, so they sequenced expressed TCRB transcripts. The assay was immunoSEQ multiplex PCR, and TCRdb's table has in-frame clones only and misses some. The data show under 800,000 clones, with about 14% seen just once and 0.07% to 0.095% held by the top ten. Sequencing was done on a sample of naive CD4+ T cells from blood. Receptors originate from a man aged 18 to 30 in good health.

In this sample, this clone turned up a few times. The gene calls are TRBV15 and TRBJ2-7; a possible D gene is TRBD2 (6 bases). Between the trimmed V and J ends, which lost 4 bases and 0 bases, there was a span of 13 bases. Germline CDR1 is LNHNV and CDR2 is YYDKDF (reference sequence). The CDR3 runs to 15 residues. CDR3 coding DNA: TGTGCCACCAGCACCCGTCCGGGAGTCTCCTACGAGCAGTACTTC. Translating gives CATSTRPGVSYEQYF. Full variable domain (remainder filled in from reference TRBV15 and TRBJ2-7): DAMVIQNPRYQVTQFGKPVTLSCSQTLNHNVMYWYQQKSSQAPKLLFHYYDKDFNNEADTPDNFQSRRPNTSFCFLDIRSPGLGDTAMYLCATSTRPGVSYEQYFGPGTRLTVT.

The V and J genes are TRBV28 and TRBJ1-4; D is uncertain. V was trimmed by 3 bases and J by 1 base, leaving 9 bases between them. Looked up from germline, CDR1 is MDHEN and CDR2 is SYDVKM. This CDR3 has 15 residues. This CDR3 is CASSLGGITNEKLFF. The CDR3 DNA sequence: TGTGCCAGCAGTTTGGGAGGGATAACTAATGAAAAACTGTTTTTT.

The chain recombines TRBV5-4 with TRBJ2-2, with no clear D. Deletions cut 6 bases from V and 7 bases from J, with 10 bases between. The CDR3 consists of 12 residues. CDR1 is SGHNT and CDR2 is YYREEE in the germline V gene (reference sequence). The CDR3 DNA reads as TGTGCCAGCACGCTCGACCGCGGGGAGCTGTTTTTT. Translation: CASTLDRGELFF.

This clone was seen a few times. V gene TRBV7-9 combines with J gene TRBJ2-3; possibly TRBD1 for D (5 bases). V was clipped by 3 bases and J by 0 bases, with 10 bases between them. The germline gives CDR1 SEHNR, CDR2 FQNEAQ (reference sequence). This CDR3 comprises 15 residues. CDR3 nucleotides: TGTGCCAGCAGCTTCGCGACAGCTAGCACAGATACGCAGTATTTT. It yields the protein CASSFATASTDTQYF.

The chain carries TRBV9 and TRBJ2-3; 11 bases match TRBD2. V gave up 0 bases and J gave up 0 bases; unmatched junction bases: 9. The CDR3 extends over 19 amino acids. Germline V lookup: CDR1 SGDLS, CDR2 YYNGEE. Written as DNA, the CDR3 is TGTGCCAGCAGCGTAGATCCCCTAGCGGGAGGACCTAGCACAGATACGCAGTATTTT. Residues: CASSVDPLAGGPSTDTQYF. Combining the CDR3 with reference TRBV9 and TRBJ2-3 gives the whole variable domain DSGVTQTPKHLITATGQRVTLRCSPRSGDLSVYWYQQSLDQGLQFLIQYYNGEERAKGNILERFSAQQFPDLHSELNLSSLELGDSALYFCASSVDPLAGGPSTDTQYFGPGTRLTVL.

This clone has more than one count but fewer than ten. This chain links TRBV6-6 with TRBJ2-7, with 12 bases lining up with TRBD2. The CDR3 runs to 14 residues. CDR1 and CDR2 (germline): MNHNY, SVGAGI (reference sequence). Trimming removed 6 bases from V and 3 bases from J; junction bases left unmatched: 3. In DNA form, the CDR3 reads TGTGCCAGCAGAAAGACTAGCGGGAGCTACGAGCAGTACTTC. This codes for CASRKTSGSYEQYF.

This clone was seen a few times. V usage is TRBV18 and J usage is TRBJ1-1; weak D call: TRBD1 (5 bases). There are 15 residues in the CDR3. Germline-derived CDR1 and CDR2 are KGHSH and LQKENI. Trimming took 0 bases from V and 2 from J, leaving 10 bases between them. The CDR3 spells CASSPPSGTNTEAFF. Here the CDR3 DNA reads TGTGCCAGCTCACCACCCAGCGGGACTAACACTGAAGCTTTCTTT.

The rearrangement links TRBV7-2 to TRBJ2-7; TRBD2 matches 9 bases. Germline V lookup: CDR1 SGHTA, CDR2 FQGNSA. V lost 5 bases, J lost 2 bases, and 7 bases stayed unmatched. There are 15 residues in the CDR3. The CDR3 DNA follows: TGTGCCAGCAGCCCTCTCGGCGGGGGGGCCTACGAGCAGTACTTC. It yields the protein CASSPLGGGAYEQYF. The variable domain in full, with the rest retrieved from reference TRBV7-2 and TRBJ2-7, is GAGVSQSPSNKVTEKGKDVELRCDPISGHTALYWYRQSLGQGLEFLIYFQGNSAPDKSGLPSDRFSAERTGGSVSTLTIQRTQQEDSAVYLCASSPLGGGAYEQYFGPGTRLTVT.

This clone has just a few counts. This rearrangement joins TRBV10-3 to TRBJ2-7; D tentatively reads TRBD1 or TRBD2 (6 bases each). The CDR3 covers 13 residues. Trimming took off 2 bases at V and 6 bases at J, with 11 bases between the two ends. CDR1 and CDR2 (germline): ENHRY, SYGVKD. In DNA, the CDR3 is TGTGCCATCAGTGAGAACAGGGAGGTCGAGCAGTACTTC. Encoded protein: CAISENREVEQYF.

This clone was detected only a few times. The rearrangement links TRBV25-1 to TRBJ2-7, with TRBD2 as a possible D gene (7 bases). V lost 3 bases to trimming and J lost 4 bases, with 13 bases between them. Germline loops: CDR1 MGHDK, CDR2 SYGVNS. The CDR3 covers 14 residues. Here the CDR3 reads CASSDAGALYEQYF. The CDR3 nucleotides read TGTGCCAGCAGTGACGCGGGGGCATTGTACGAGCAGTACTTC.

In this sample, this clone turned up a few times. J is TRBJ1-5 and V is TRBV5-4; 9 bases agree with TRBD1. V was pared by 4 bases and J by 16 bases, with 12 bases of the junction left unmatched. CDR3 length: 13 residues. The germline CDR1 and CDR2 sequences are SGHNT and YYREEE (reference sequence). In DNA, the CDR3 is TGTGCCAGCAGCATTAAAGGACAGGGGCAACAACATTTT. It codes for CASSIKGQGQQHF.

This clone was seen more than once but under ten times. This rearrangement joins TRBV9 to TRBJ2-5; D might be TRBD1 (7 bases). V lost 1 base and J lost 0, with 13 bases in between. Germline V gene data show CDR1 as SGDLS and CDR2 as YYNGEE. The CDR3 is 16 amino acids. The CDR3 DNA reads TGTGCCAGCAGCGTACAGGCGGGACAGTACCAAGAGACCCAGTACTTC. This sequence encodes CASSVQAGQYQETQYF.

This clone was counted a few times. The chain uses TRBV4-1 and TRBJ2-5, with unresolved D. Germline V lookup: CDR1 MGHRA, CDR2 YSYEKL. This CDR3 comprises 13 residues. Trimming left V 0 bases short and J 5 bases short, with 7 bases between. CDR3 protein: CASSQEPAETQYF. Here the CDR3 DNA reads TGCGCCAGCAGCCAAGAACCGGCGGAGACCCAGTACTTC.

The V and J genes are TRBV2 and TRBJ2-3; 7 nucleotides agree with TRBD1. Per germline, CDR1 SNHLY and CDR2 FYNNEI. The CDR3 consists of 18 residues. J was trimmed by 0 bases and V by 6 bases; bases with no gene match: 15. The CDR3 loop reads CASSQIRGRDRSTDTQYF. DNA for the CDR3: TGTGCCAGCAGCCAAATTAGAGGCCGGGACAGAAGCACAGATACGCAGTATTTT.

This sequence joins TRBV7-3 and TRBJ2-7, with 7 nucleotides matching TRBD1. This CDR3 has 13 amino acids. The germline gives CDR1 SGHTA, CDR2 FQGTGA. The J segment lost 3 bases and the V segment lost 5 bases, leaving 4 bases of the junction unmatched. CDR3 amino acids: CASSRQGNYEQYF. The CDR3 DNA follows: TGTGCCAGCAGCCGACAGGGTAACTACGAGCAGTACTTC.

V usage is TRBV7-3 and J usage is TRBJ2-5; D is unclear. The CDR3 loop spans 14 amino acids. Germline CDR1 SGHTA, CDR2 FQGTGA. Between the trimmed V and J ends, which lost 0 bases and 3 bases, there was a span of 8 bases. The CDR3 DNA is TGTGCCAGCAGCTTAACCGGAAATGAAGAGACCCAGTACTTC. Amino acids: CASSLTGNEETQYF.

This clone was counted many times. Its ends do not fully match the called genes, so a read error is possible. The rearrangement links TRBV23-1 to TRBJ2-1; perhaps D is TRBD1 or TRBD2 (5 bases each). TRBV23-1 falls under the ORF class, with uncertain function. The length of the CDR3 is 13 residues. This chain's CDR3 is CASSQSGVLMELF. CDR3 nucleotides: TGCGCCAGCAGTCAATCGGGGGTCTTGATGGAGCTCTTC.

This sequence joins TRBV18 and TRBJ1-3; D gene uncertain. The CDR3 covers 15 residues. V lost 0 bases to trimming and J lost 0 bases, with 6 bases between them. CDR1 is KGHSH and CDR2 is LQKENI in the germline V gene. CDR3 in amino acids: CASSPPVSSGNTIYF. In DNA, the CDR3 is TGTGCCAGCTCACCACCAGTAAGCTCTGGAAACACCATATATTTT. The full variable domain, with the rest looked up from reference TRBV18 and TRBJ1-3, is NAGVMQNPRHLVRRRGQEARLRCSPMKGHSHVYWYRQLPEEGLKFMVYLQKENIIDESGMPKERFSAEFPKEGPSILRIQQVVRGDSAAYFCASSPPVSSGNTIYFGEGSWLTVV.

The chain recombines TRBV2 with TRBJ2-7, with a possible D match to TRBD1 (6 bases). The length of the CDR3 is 13 residues. V was pared by 6 bases and J by 2 bases, with 11 bases between. The germline gives CDR1 SNHLY, CDR2 FYNNEI. CDR3 DNA sequence: TGTGCCAGCAGGTTAGGACAGACCTACGAGCAGTACTTC. Protein sequence: CASRLGQTYEQYF.

This clone has more than one count but fewer than ten. The chain recombines TRBV5-1 with TRBJ1-1, with D hard to call. The germline V gene has CDR1 SGHRS and CDR2 YFSETQ. V gave up 4 bases and J gave up 0 bases, with 10 bases separating them. CDR3 length: 14 residues. CDR3 residues: CASSNQVMNTEAFF. CDR3 in DNA: TGCGCCAGCAGCAACCAGGTTATGAACACTGAAGCTTTCTTT.

There are a few counts of this clone. V is TRBV20-1 and J is TRBJ1-2; D is unclear. CDR1 DFQATT and CDR2 SNEGSKA come from the germline V gene (reference sequence). This CDR3 contains 11 residues. Deletions cut 3 bases from V and 6 bases from J, with 8 bases between. The CDR3 loop reads CSASPGNGYTF. The CDR3 nucleotides are TGCAGTGCTAGCCCCGGAAATGGCTACACCTTC.

This clone was picked up a small number of times. The chain links TRBV7-2 to TRBJ2-2; D remains unclear. CDR1 is SGHTA, CDR2 FQGNSA, per germline. There are 15 residues in the CDR3. Trimming left V 5 bases short and J 5 bases short, with 15 bases between. The CDR3 nucleotides read TGTGCCAGCAGCCCGTCGGAAAAGAGGACCGGGGAGCTGTTTTTT. Encoded protein: CASSPSEKRTGELFF.

With regard to this clone: Other DNA sequences in this sample translate to the same CDR3. The chain couples TRBV5-1 to TRBJ2-2; a possible D gene is TRBD2 (5 bases). The V and J ends lost 0 bases and 2 bases respectively, with 8 bases between them. Germline CDR1 reads SGHRS; CDR2 reads YFSETQ. The CDR3 is 15 amino acids. Here the CDR3 DNA reads TGCGCCAGCAGCTTGGAACGACTAAACACCGGGGAGCTGTTTTTT. Translation gives CASSLERLNTGELFF.

This clone occurred a few times. The chain employs TRBV14 and TRBJ2-1; 7 bases match TRBD2. This CDR3 contains 15 residues. Per the germline V gene, CDR1 is SGHDN and CDR2 is FVKESK. J was trimmed by 3 bases and V by 3 bases; bases with no gene match: 5. The CDR3 here is CASSQLAGDYNEQFF. The DNA for the CDR3 is TGTGCCAGCAGCCAGTTGGCGGGGGACTACAATGAGCAGTTCTTC.

This clone was seen a handful of times. The rearrangement uses TRBV5-1 and TRBJ2-2, with TRBD2 identical over 8 bases. CDR3 length: 16 amino acids. V trimming: 2 bases; J trimming: 1 base; junction bases outside the gene matches: 4. Germline-derived CDR1 and CDR2 are SGHRS and YFSETQ. The CDR3 nucleotides read TGCGCCAGCAGCTTCGGACTAGCAGAGAACACCGGGGAGCTGTTTTTT. Protein product: CASSFGLAENTGELFF.